This entry lists 12 T cell receptor beta chains sequenced from one sample in a study of CD8+CD57+ T cells in acquired aplastic anemia. CD8+CD57+ cell expansion had been shown by flow cytometry in patients chosen for sequencing. Genomic DNA was employed as the template in profiling TCR beta VDJ and CDR3. One entry per CDR3 protein results from TCRdb running MiXCR on the reads. The profile shows 150,000 to 200,000 distinct CDR3 sequences, around half of them singletons. The specimen sequenced was sorted CD4+, CD8+, or CD8+CD57+ T cells (not recorded which) from PBMCs. The receptor set was obtained from a human donor with aplastic anemia.

The gene calls are TRBV7-2 and TRBJ1-2; the D is unclear. Trimming removed 1 base from V and 2 bases from J, with 5 bases in between. This CDR3 is 13 amino acids long. Looked up from germline, CDR1 is SGHTA and CDR2 is FQGNSA. CDR3 in DNA: TGTGCCAGCAGCTTAGACTTAAACTATGGCTACACCTTC. It specifies CASSLDLNYGYTF. The entire variable domain, with the rest obtained from reference TRBV7-2 and TRBJ1-2, is as follows: GAGVSQSPSNKVTEKGKDVELRCDPISGHTALYWYRQSLGQGLEFLIYFQGNSAPDKSGLPSDRFSAERTGGSVSTLTIQRTQQEDSAVYLCASSLDLNYGYTFGSGTRLTVV.

The chain combines TRBV20-1 with TRBJ2-7; D perhaps matches TRBD1 (6 bases). This CDR3 region has 17 residues. V lost 0 bases and J lost 4, with 22 bases in between. Germline V gene sequence: CDR1 DFQATT, CDR2 SNEGSKA (reference sequence). The CDR3 sequence is CSARDLQALQGSYEQYF. In nucleotides, the CDR3 is TGCAGTGCTAGAGATCTTCAGGCCCTACAGGGTTCGTACGAGCAGTACTTC.

The table lists this clonotype with a count of one. The V gene is TRBV29-1, the J gene TRBJ2-1; 10 positions agree with TRBD2. CDR3 length: 17 amino acids. V shed 7 bases, J shed 0 bases, and the junction held 12 bases outside the gene matches. CDR1 and CDR2 from the germline V gene are SQVTM and ANQGSEA. CDR3 loop: CSARALAGGLSYNEQFF. CDR3 in DNA: TGCAGCGCCCGTGCGTTAGCGGGAGGACTCTCCTACAATGAGCAGTTCTTC.

V gene TRBV15 combines with J gene TRBJ2-7; perhaps D is TRBD1 or TRBD2 (5 bases each). V was cut by 9 bases and J by 5 bases, with 11 bases left in between. Per germline, CDR1 LNHNV and CDR2 YYDKDF (reference sequence). The CDR3 contains 11 residues. The DNA for the CDR3 is TGTGCCACGAGGGGTGGGGACGAGCAGTACTTC. As protein: CATRGGDEQYF.

In regard to this clonotype: This may arise from a read error, as a much more abundant clone is one base away. This chain uses TRBV10-3 with TRBJ2-7; 11 bases align to TRBD2. CDR3 length: 16 residues. CDR1 ENHRY and CDR2 SYGVKD come from the germline V gene. The trim removed 5 bases at V and 3 bases at J, leaving 9 bases unmatched. As DNA, the CDR3 is TGTGCCATCAGTTACTCACTAGCGGGAGACTACTACGAGCAGTACTTC. Amino acids: CAISYSLAGDYYEQYF.

In this sample, this clonotype turned up many times. The V call is TRBV20-1, the J call TRBJ1-2; unclear D gene. Germline assignment: CDR1 DFQATT and CDR2 SNEGSKA (reference sequence). The CDR3 length is 15 residues. V lost 1 base, J lost 2 bases, and 14 bases lay in between. CDR3 amino acids: CSARGDGTRNYGYTF. The CDR3 DNA sequence: TGCAGTGCTAGAGGTGACGGAACAAGGAACTATGGCTACACCTTC.

The V gene is TRBV5-8, the J gene TRBJ1-2; D remains ambiguous. V lost 4 bases and J lost 1, with 14 bases in between. Germline V gives CDR1 SGHTS, CDR2 YDEGEE. The CDR3 covers 15 residues. CDR3 in amino acids: CASSLTPDINYGYTF. In DNA, the CDR3 is TGTGCCAGCAGCCTAACCCCAGATATTAACTATGGCTACACCTTC. The complete variable domain, with remaining parts taken from reference TRBV5-8 and TRBJ1-2, reads EAGVTQSPTHLIKTRGQQATLRCSPISGHTSVYWYQQALGLGLQFLLWYDEGEERNRGNFPPRFSGRQFPNYSSELNVNALELEDSALYLCASSLTPDINYGYTFGSGTRLTVV.

This chain joins TRBV12-3 or TRBV12-4 and TRBJ1-2; a weak D match, TRBD1 (5 bases). The CDR3 spans 15 residues. V shed 4 bases and J shed 2 bases, with 14 bases lying between them. The CDR3 DNA follows: TGTGCCAGCAGTTCAACCCCGGGGGGGAACTATGGCTACACCTTC. Translation gives CASSSTPGGNYGYTF.

This clonotype has a handful of counts. Being one base from a much bigger clone, this may be a read error. J is TRBJ1-1 and V is TRBV19, with 7 bases that match TRBD1. This CDR3 region has 17 residues. Germline V gives CDR1 LNHDA, CDR2 SQIVND (reference sequence). Losses at the gene ends were 4 bases for V and 2 bases for J; bases not matched to a gene: 13. The CDR3 DNA reads as TGTGCCAGTAGTACTTCTGAGACAGGGTTCATAAACACTGAAGCTTTCTTT. Translated, it gives CASSTSETGFINTEAFF.

V and J are TRBV3-1 and TRBJ1-5; 7 bases align to TRBD1. CDR1 and CDR2 (germline): LGHDT, YNNKEL (reference sequence). With V trimmed by 8 bases and J by 0 bases, 7 bases remained unmatched. CDR3 length: 15 amino acids. This CDR3 is CASSPGGSSNQPQHF. For the CDR3, the DNA is TGTGCCAGCTCACCAGGGGGGAGTAGCAATCAGCCCCAGCATTTT.

The J gene is TRBJ2-5, the V gene TRBV2, with TRBD2 matching over 10 bases. Per the germline V gene, CDR1 is SNHLY and CDR2 is FYNNEI. V lost 6 bases, J lost 5 bases, and 3 bases stayed unmatched. The CDR3 consists of 13 residues. The CDR3 DNA follows: TGTGCCAGCAGCGCGGGACTAGCGGAGACCCAGTACTTC. Its protein product is CASSAGLAETQYF.

With respect to this clonotype: A clone one base away is much larger, so this may be a read error. The chain uses TRBV5-1 and TRBJ2-5, with D maybe TRBD2 (5 bases). Looked up from germline, CDR1 is SGHRS and CDR2 is YFSETQ. CDR3 length: 15 residues. CDR3 nucleotide sequence: TGCGCCAGCAGCTTGGGCGCGGGCGGCCAAGAGACCCCGTACTTC. Its protein product is CASSLGAGGQETPYF.